This entry lists 30 T cell receptor beta chains sequenced from one sample in a study of blood T cell repertoires in COVID-19. The data were produced by immunoSEQ multiplex PCR, yet TCRdb's version contains in-frame clones alone and is incomplete. This table has about 200,000 clones, around nine tenths appearing once. Sequencing was carried out using peripheral blood. Receptor source: a man aged 50-60 years with acute or convalescent COVID-19.

This clone was counted between two and nine times. The chain combines TRBV10-2 with TRBJ2-7; D is possibly TRBD2 (6 bases). The V gene lost 0 bases and the J gene lost 3 bases, with 9 bases spanning the gap. CDR1 and CDR2 from the germline V gene are WSHSY and SAAADI. This CDR3 has 14 residues. The CDR3 loop reads CASSESGGGYEQYF. The CDR3, as DNA: TGCGCCAGCAGTGAGTCGGGGGGAGGCTACGAGCAGTACTTC.

This chain uses TRBV5-4 with TRBJ2-3; D not certain. Trimming stripped 2 bases from V and 0 bases from J, with 7 bases between. CDR1 SGHNT and CDR2 YYREEE come from the germline V gene (reference sequence). The CDR3 extends over 14 amino acids. DNA for the CDR3: TGTGCCAGCAGCTTCTCTAGAAGCACAGATACGCAGTATTTT. This sequence encodes CASSFSRSTDTQYF. The full variable domain, in which reference TRBV5-4 and TRBJ2-3 provide the parts outside the CDR3, is ETGVTQSPTHLIKTRGQQVTLRCSSQSGHNTVSWYQQALGQGPQFIFQYYREEENGRGNFPPRFSGLQFPNYSSELNVNALELDDSALYLCASSFSRSTDTQYFGPGTRLTVL.

V is TRBV23-1 and J is TRBJ1-2, with D perhaps TRBD1 (5 bases). TRBV23-1 qualifies as an ORF whose function is uncertain. V gave up 3 bases and J gave up 3 bases, with 11 bases separating them. The CDR3 contains 14 residues. CDR3 coding DNA: TGCGCCAGCAGTCAGACCGGGACTGACTATGGCTACACCTTC. Amino acid sequence: CASSQTGTDYGYTF.

CDR3 DNA sequence: TGTGCCACCCGGTGGGATACGCAGTATTTT. Translated, it gives CATRWDTQYF. The rearrangement joins TRBV7-9 to TRBJ2-3; D gene uncertain. CDR3 length: 10 amino acids. CDR1 and CDR2 (germline): SEHNR, FQNEAQ (reference sequence). Trimming removed 10 bases from V and 6 bases from J, with 8 bases in between.

This clone came up once. This chain links TRBV5-5 with TRBJ1-2; no firm D call. The V and J ends lost 4 bases and 8 bases respectively, with 18 bases between them. The CDR3 contains 14 residues. CDR1 is SGHKS and CDR2 is YYEKEE in the germline V gene (reference sequence). CDR3 sequence reads: CASSPSFPDQGYTF. The DNA for the CDR3 is TGTGCCAGCAGCCCCTCCTTTCCAGATCAGGGCTACACCTTC. The full variable domain, its missing parts supplied by reference TRBV5-5 and TRBJ1-2, is DAGVTQSPTHLIKTRGQQVTLRCSPISGHKSVSWYQQVLGQGPQFIFQYYEKEERGRGNFPDRFSARQFPNYSSELNVNALLLGDSALYLCASSPSFPDQGYTFGSGTRLTVV.

The chain employs TRBV24-1 and TRBJ1-2; D not certain. There are 13 residues in the CDR3. Germline CDR1 KGHDR, CDR2 SFDVKD. Trimming removed 3 bases at V and 8 bases at J, with 12 bases between. The CDR3 region is CATSDGGVLGYTF. The CDR3 DNA reads TGTGCCACCAGTGATGGCGGGGTACTGGGCTACACCTTC.

The CDR3 region has the DNA TGTGCCAGCAGTTCCGGACTAGTGGAAGAGACCCAGTACTTC. It encodes CASSSGLVEETQYF. The V and J genes are TRBV28 and TRBJ2-5, with 7 positions matching TRBD2. With V trimmed by 4 bases and J by 3 bases, 5 bases remained unmatched. The CDR3 sequence is 14 residues long. Germline V CDR1 and CDR2: MDHEN, SYDVKM.

The gene calls are TRBV10-3 and TRBJ2-7; TRBD2 might be the D (7 bases). The CDR3 loop spans 15 amino acids. CDR1 ENHRY and CDR2 SYGVKD come from the germline V gene. V was trimmed by 3 bases and J by 0 bases, leaving 12 bases between them. This CDR3 is CAISDVGGHSYEQYF. The CDR3 DNA sequence: TGTGCCATCAGTGATGTGGGGGGGCACTCCTACGAGCAGTACTTC.

The chain recombines TRBV9 with TRBJ2-3; D is possibly TRBD1 (5 bases). V was shortened by 7 bases and J by 2 bases, with 14 bases between the two germline ends. CDR3 length equals 14 residues. In germline, CDR1 is SGDLS, CDR2 YYNGEE. As DNA, the CDR3 is TGTGCCAGCCAGGCCGACAGAATCACAGATACGCAGTATTTT. This translates into CASQADRITDTQYF.

The V and J genes are TRBV5-4 and TRBJ1-1, with D maybe TRBD1 (6 bases). Trimming removed 2 bases at V and 0 bases at J, with 14 bases between. The germline CDR1 and CDR2 sequences are SGHNT and YYREEE (reference sequence). The CDR3 length is 16 residues. The CDR3 is CASSFGGGGLNTEAFF. As DNA, the CDR3 is TGTGCCAGCAGCTTTGGGGGAGGGGGATTGAACACTGAAGCTTTCTTT.

The J gene is TRBJ2-1, the V gene TRBV7-9; perhaps TRBD2 as D (6 bases). The ends were cut back, 5 bases at V and 4 bases at J, with 15 bases in the middle. Germline values: CDR1 SEHNR, CDR2 FQNEAQ (reference sequence). This CDR3 spans 15 amino acids. This CDR3 reads CASSPQRVGYNEQFF. The CDR3 nucleotides are TGTGCCAGCAGCCCCCAGCGGGTGGGTTACAATGAGCAGTTCTTC. Full variable domain (outside the CDR3, taken from reference TRBV7-9 and TRBJ2-1): DTGVSQNPRHKITKRGQNVTFRCDPISEHNRLYWYRQTLGQGPEFLTYFQNEAQLEKSRLLSDRFSAERPKGSFSTLEIQRTEQGDSAMYLCASSPQRVGYNEQFFGPGTRLTVL.

J is TRBJ1-1 and V is TRBV29-1; perhaps TRBD1 as D (6 bases). The CDR3 contains 13 residues. V was cut by 2 bases and J by 4 bases, with 11 bases left in between. Germline lookup yields CDR1 SQVTM and CDR2 ANQGSEA. CDR3 in amino acids: CSVERGLVTEAFF. CDR3 sequence (DNA): TGCAGCGTTGAAAGGGGGTTGGTCACTGAAGCTTTCTTT.

The gene calls are TRBV20-1 and TRBJ2-1; D is ambiguous. V was cut by 3 bases and J by 5 bases, with 5 bases left in between. The CDR3 is 11 amino acids. The germline gives CDR1 DFQATT, CDR2 SNEGSKA (reference sequence). DNA for the CDR3: TGCAGTGCTAGGGCCCACAATGAGCAGTTCTTC. Translating gives CSARAHNEQFF.

The chain couples TRBV4-3 to TRBJ1-2; D not resolved. V lost 3 bases and J lost 1, with 9 bases in between. Looked up from germline, CDR1 is LGHNA and CDR2 is YSLEER. The CDR3 has 14 residues. CDR3 region: CASSQYSGNYGYTF. The DNA of the CDR3 is TGCGCCAGCAGCCAGTACAGCGGTAACTATGGCTACACCTTC.

The chain has TRBV10-3 and TRBJ1-1; 9 nucleotides agree with TRBD1. J lost 6 bases, V lost 3 bases, and 5 bases had no gene match. CDR1 is ENHRY, CDR2 SYGVKD, per germline. This CDR3 is built from 14 residues. This CDR3 reads CAISEGTGRAEAFF. The CDR3 bases are TGTGCCATCAGTGAAGGGACAGGGAGGGCTGAAGCTTTCTTT.

The chain combines TRBV6-5 with TRBJ1-4; D is unclear. The germline CDR1 and CDR2 sequences are MNHEY and SVGAGI. Trimming removed 6 bases from V and 12 bases from J, with 17 bases in between. CDR3 size: 13 residues. Here the CDR3 DNA reads TGTGCCAGCAGAACGCACCGGGGAGGAGAACTGTTTTTT. It yields the protein CASRTHRGGELFF.

This chain links TRBV5-5 with TRBJ2-7, with TRBD1 matching over 7 bases. The trim removed 4 bases at V and 4 bases at J, leaving 11 bases unmatched. CDR3 size: 15 residues. Per germline, CDR1 SGHKS and CDR2 YYEKEE (reference sequence). CDR3 loop: CASSSELGTAYEQYF. In DNA form, the CDR3 reads TGTGCCAGCAGCAGCGAATTAGGGACAGCGTACGAGCAGTACTTC.

J is TRBJ1-3 and V is TRBV7-2; D perhaps matches TRBD1 (6 bases). The V gene lost 6 bases and the J gene lost 1 base, with 16 bases spanning the gap. Germline V lookup: CDR1 SGHTA, CDR2 FQGNSA. The CDR3 contains 16 residues. The CDR3 coding sequence is TGTGCCAGCAGGGATACGGGGGGCCAGTCTGGAAACACCATATATTTT. Protein product: CASRDTGGQSGNTIYF.

This sequence joins TRBV11-2 and TRBJ2-2; 12 nucleotides match TRBD1. The CDR3 is 15 residues long. Trimming at V came to 5 bases and at J to 7 bases, leaving 5 bases not matched to a gene. In germline, CDR1 is SGHAT, CDR2 FQNNGV. The CDR3 sequence is CASSPGQGAVGELFF. CDR3 nucleotide sequence: TGTGCCAGCAGCCCGGGACAGGGGGCCGTCGGGGAGCTGTTTTTT.

This rearrangement joins TRBV5-1 to TRBJ1-1, with 7 bases matching TRBD1. In germline, CDR1 is SGHRS, CDR2 YFSETQ. This CDR3 comprises 14 residues. Trimming removed 4 bases from V and 4 bases from J; junction bases left unmatched: 7. The CDR3 DNA follows: TGCGCCAGCAGCCCAGTTGACAGGGCCACTGAAGCTTTCTTT. Protein product: CASSPVDRATEAFF.

This chain links TRBV11-3 with TRBJ2-2; 8 positions agree with TRBD1. V was pared by 4 bases and J by 3 bases, with 7 bases of the junction left unmatched. The CDR3 length is 16 residues. CDR1 is SGHNT and CDR2 is YENEEA in the germline V gene. The CDR3 loop reads CASSSRTGFDTGELFF. CDR3 nucleotides: TGTGCCAGCAGCTCAAGGACAGGGTTTGACACCGGGGAGCTGTTTTTT.

This chain connects TRBV27 to TRBJ2-1; 7 positions agree with TRBD2. Germline trimming cut 6 bases from V and 6 bases from J; bases unmatched to any gene: 11. CDR1 is MNHEY and CDR2 is SMNVEV in the germline V gene (reference sequence). The CDR3 spans 15 residues. CDR3 sequence: CASSYGLDEGNEQFF. The CDR3 nucleotides are TGTGCCAGCAGCTACGGACTAGACGAAGGCAATGAGCAGTTCTTC.

The V and J genes are TRBV11-2 and TRBJ2-7, with a weak D call TRBD2 (5 bases). Trimming took 4 bases from V and 1 from J, leaving 8 bases between them. The CDR3 consists of 13 residues. Per germline, CDR1 SGHAT and CDR2 FQNNGV. In DNA form, the CDR3 reads TGTGCCAGCAGCTATTCGGGGTCCTACGAGCAGTACGTC. The encoded protein is CASSYSGSYEQYV.

The rearrangement uses TRBV18 and TRBJ1-3; no clear D. The CDR3 has 14 residues. V was cut by 0 bases and J by 8 bases, with 11 bases left in between. From germline, CDR1 is KGHSH and CDR2 LQKENI. CDR3 coding DNA: TGTGCCAGCTCACCACCCAACGGTTATGACACCATATATTTT. Encoded protein: CASSPPNGYDTIYF.

The V and J genes are TRBV28 and TRBJ2-7, with D unclear. V was pared by 4 bases and J by 2 bases, with 9 bases between. CDR1 and CDR2 (germline): MDHEN, SYDVKM. The CDR3 length is 13 residues. For the CDR3, the DNA is TGTGCCAGCAGTTCATACAGAGCCTACGAGCAGTACGTC. Translating it yields CASSSYRAYEQYV.

The chain couples TRBV4-1 to TRBJ2-1; the D gene is possibly TRBD1 (6 bases). Per germline, CDR1 MGHRA and CDR2 YSYEKL. This CDR3 comprises 15 residues. V lost 1 base to trimming and J lost 1 base, with 8 bases between them. The CDR3 DNA sequence: TGCGCCAGCAGCCAAGGCAGGGGTTCCTACAATGAGCAGTTCTTC. It codes for CASSQGRGSYNEQFF.

The chain joins TRBV27 to TRBJ1-2, with D perhaps TRBD1 (5 bases). The CDR3 has 13 amino acids. Trimming left V 5 bases short and J 4 bases short, with 11 bases between. Germline V gene sequence: CDR1 MNHEY, CDR2 SMNVEV (reference sequence). The CDR3 nucleotides read TGTGCCAGCAGTGACAGAAGTCCCTATGGCTACACCTTC. Amino acids: CASSDRSPYGYTF.

The chain joins TRBV7-2 to TRBJ2-5; TRBD2 matches at 7 bases. Germline V gene data show CDR1 as SGHTA and CDR2 as FQGNSA. The ends lost 4 bases at V and 3 bases at J; junction bases unmatched: 5. This CDR3 contains 14 residues. The CDR3 reads CASSSGGTKETQYF. The CDR3 nucleotides read TGTGCCAGCAGCTCGGGGGGAACCAAAGAGACCCAGTACTTC.

As concerns this clone: Distinct nucleotide sequences in the sample also encode this CDR3. The V gene is TRBV27, the J gene TRBJ2-7; 7 bases fit TRBD1. V shed 4 bases, J shed 1 base, and the junction held 1 base outside the gene matches. The germline V gene encodes CDR1 MNHEY and CDR2 SMNVEV (reference sequence). The CDR3 covers 13 residues. The CDR3, as DNA: TGTGCCAGCAGTTCAGGGGGATCCTACGAGCAGTACTTC. Protein sequence: CASSSGGSYEQYF.

This chain connects TRBV7-3 to TRBJ1-2, with D uncertain. From germline, CDR1 is SGHTA and CDR2 FQGTGA. CDR3 size: 14 residues. With 5 bases removed from V and 6 bases from J, the gap between germline ends came to 16 bases. The CDR3 protein is CASSPKRRYDGYTF. CDR3 bases: TGTGCCAGCAGCCCGAAAAGGAGGTATGATGGCTACACCTTC.